What follows are 18 T cell receptor beta chains derived from one specimen sequenced in a study of identical twins. MiXCR was run by TCRdb on the 5' RACE reads, yielding one entry per CDR3 protein. The sample holds about 720,000 distinct CDR3 sequences, 15% to 20% seen once. The sample was also reused in another study, on T cells expressing NK-cell markers.

Material: PBMCs. Receptors were obtained from a woman aged 18-29 years in good health.

This clonotype was observed a few times. The gene calls are TRBV10-1 and TRBJ1-4; TRBD1 matches 11 bases. Germline lookup yields CDR1 WNHNN and CDR2 SYGVQD (reference sequence). This CDR3 has 14 residues. The V segment lost 5 bases and the J segment 10 bases; nucleotides outside the gene matches: 6. The CDR3 reads CASSQDRGHRKLFF. In DNA, the CDR3 is TGCGCCAGCAGTCAGGACAGGGGGCATCGAAAACTGTTTTTT.

The chain has TRBV20-1 and TRBJ2-3; perhaps TRBD1 as D (6 bases). Looked up from germline, CDR1 is DFQATT and CDR2 is SNEGSKA (reference sequence). V was cut by 6 bases and J by 4 bases, with 11 bases left in between. The CDR3 covers 12 residues. CDR3 DNA: TGCAGTGCGCCGAACAGGGCAGATACGCAGTATTTT. This encodes CSAPNRADTQYF.

This clonotype has just a few counts. The chain recombines TRBV10-3 with TRBJ1-2; perhaps TRBD1 as D (5 bases). This CDR3 is 12 amino acids long. Germline CDR1 and CDR2: ENHRY and SYGVKD. Trimming took off 2 bases at V and 4 bases at J, with 5 bases between the two ends. In nucleotides, the CDR3 is TGTGCCATCAGTGAGGGGGGCTATGGCTACACCTTC. As protein: CAISEGGYGYTF.

This clonotype was recorded at least ten times. V is TRBV6-5 and J is TRBJ2-3; 10 bases match TRBD2. The CDR3 extends over 18 amino acids. After removal of 0 bases from V and 2 bases from J, the junction contained 8 bases not matched to a gene. Germline CDR1 is MNHEY and CDR2 is SVGAGI. CDR3 protein: CASSYSTGSGGTTDTQYF. CDR3 sequence (DNA): TGTGCCAGCAGTTACTCGACGGGTAGCGGGGGGACCACAGATACGCAGTATTTT.

This clonotype appeared a few times. The chain combines TRBV6-2 or TRBV6-3 with TRBJ1-1, with 7 bases that match TRBD1. CDR3 size: 13 residues. V lost 6 bases to trimming and J lost 4 bases; unmatched junction nucleotides: 5. Germline V lookup: CDR1 MNHEY, CDR2 SVGEGT. As DNA, the CDR3 is TGTGCCAGCAGGCGACAGGGAATCACTGAAGCTTTCTTT. It encodes CASRRQGITEAFF.

The rearrangement links TRBV13 to TRBJ2-3; 9 nucleotides line up with TRBD1. Trimming cost V 5 bases and J 6 bases; bases outside gene matches: 6. Germline V gene data show CDR1 as PRHDT and CDR2 as FYEKMQ (reference sequence). This CDR3 spans 14 amino acids. The CDR3 protein is CASSRTGARDTQYF. The CDR3, as DNA: TGTGCCAGCAGCCGGACAGGGGCTAGGGATACGCAGTATTTT.

This chain uses TRBV6-2 or TRBV6-3 with TRBJ2-1; no clear D gene. Germline assignment: CDR1 MNHEY and CDR2 SVGEGT. Trimming cost V 2 bases and J 7 bases, with 12 bases left between them. The CDR3 is 14 residues long. Here the CDR3 reads CASSYGIFPNEQFF. The CDR3 coding sequence is TGTGCCAGCAGTTACGGGATCTTCCCAAATGAGCAGTTCTTC.

V and J are TRBV9 and TRBJ1-1; D not resolved. There are 14 residues in the CDR3. The germline V gene has CDR1 SGDLS and CDR2 YYNGEE. Trimming shortened V by 6 bases and J by 2 bases, and 14 bases separated the two germline ends. The CDR3 sequence is CASTKAGYNTEAFF. CDR3 in DNA: TGTGCCAGCACCAAGGCGGGTTATAACACTGAAGCTTTCTTT.

This clonotype was picked up one time. J is TRBJ2-3 and V is TRBV20-1, with D perhaps matching TRBD2 (5 bases). CDR3 length: 16 residues. V was cut by 0 bases and J by 2 bases, with 15 bases left in between. Germline assignment: CDR1 DFQATT and CDR2 SNEGSKA (reference sequence). CDR3 protein: CSARDDRGSYTDTQYF. The CDR3, as DNA: TGCAGTGCTAGAGATGATCGCGGGTCGTACACAGATACGCAGTATTTT.

The chain joins TRBV14 to TRBJ1-1, with D uncertain. The germline CDR1 and CDR2 sequences are SGHDN and FVKESK. This CDR3 spans 14 amino acids. The V and J ends lost 1 base and 1 base respectively, with 7 bases between them. Written as DNA, the CDR3 is TGTGCCAGCAGCCAAGTCCCAGGGAACACTGAAGCTTTCTTT. Its translation is CASSQVPGNTEAFF. The complete variable domain, with remaining parts taken from reference TRBV14 and TRBJ1-1, reads EAGVTQFPSHSVIEKGQTVTLRCDPISGHDNLYWYRRVMGKEIKFLLHFVKESKQDESGMPNNRFLAERTGGTYSTLKVQPAELEDSGVYFCASSQVPGNTEAFFGQGTRLTVV.

The chain employs TRBV20-1 and TRBJ1-5; TRBD1 matches 7 bases. V shed 1 base and J 6 bases; nucleotides not matched to a gene: 3. Germline lookup yields CDR1 DFQATT and CDR2 SNEGSKA (reference sequence). The CDR3 length is 13 residues. The CDR3 sequence: CSARARGGQPQHF. CDR3 sequence (DNA): TGCAGTGCTAGAGCCAGGGGGGGTCAGCCCCAGCATTTT.

CDR3 sequence (DNA): TGTGCCAGCAGCCCGACAGGGAGATCCTATAATTCACCCCTCCACTTT. It specifies CASSPTGRSYNSPLHF. The V gene is TRBV14, the J gene TRBJ1-6; 7 bases fit TRBD1. The CDR3 has 16 amino acids. The V segment lost 4 bases and the J segment 1 base; nucleotides outside the gene matches: 4. CDR1 is SGHDN, CDR2 FVKESK, per germline.

The chain combines TRBV10-3 with TRBJ2-7; D unclear. The CDR3 has 11 amino acids. Per germline, CDR1 ENHRY and CDR2 SYGVKD. The ends were cut back, 8 bases at V and 4 bases at J, with 9 bases in the middle. CDR3 in amino acids: CAIGESYEQYF. The CDR3 DNA is TGTGCCATCGGAGAATCTTACGAGCAGTACTTC.

This clonotype was counted only a few times. V is TRBV7-9 and J is TRBJ2-7; TRBD1 is a possible D gene (5 bases). Germline V gene data show CDR1 as SEHNR and CDR2 as FQNEAQ (reference sequence). This CDR3 is 14 amino acids long. V lost 5 bases to trimming and J lost 4 bases, with 15 bases between them. In DNA, the CDR3 is TGTGCCAGCAGCAAGGGGTCCTTCGGTTACGAGCAGTACTTC. Encoded protein: CASSKGSFGYEQYF.

The chain joins TRBV29-1 to TRBJ2-3; 7 positions match TRBD1. V was pared by 2 bases and J by 10 bases, with 6 bases of the junction left unmatched. The CDR3 is 12 residues long. Germline CDR1 reads SQVTM; CDR2 reads ANQGSEA. The CDR3 sequence is CSVETGEGAQYF. DNA of the CDR3: TGCAGCGTTGAAACAGGGGAAGGGGCGCAGTATTTT.

This clonotype was seen a handful of times. V and J are TRBV29-1 and TRBJ2-3; D gene ambiguous. V was cut by 5 bases and J by 0 bases, with 15 bases left in between. Germline loops: CDR1 SQVTM, CDR2 ANQGSEA. The CDR3 loop spans 15 amino acids. The CDR3 sequence is CSVRPLVASTDTQYF. CDR3 bases: TGCAGCGTTCGACCTTTGGTGGCTAGCACAGATACGCAGTATTTT.

This clonotype was picked up many times. The rearrangement joins TRBV20-1 to TRBJ2-3; the match to TRBD2 covers 10 bases. Germline-derived CDR1 and CDR2 are DFQATT and SNEGSKA (reference sequence). Trimming took 1 base from V and 2 from J; bases not matched to a gene: 6. The CDR3 is 16 amino acids. The CDR3 nucleotides are TGCAGTGCTAGAGTCCCTAGCGGGGGTGTCACAGATACGCAGTATTTT. It is translated as CSARVPSGGVTDTQYF.

The gene calls are TRBV7-6 and TRBJ2-1, with D tentatively TRBD1 (6 bases). The germline CDR1 and CDR2 sequences are SGHVS and FNYEAQ. V dropped 5 bases and J dropped 3 bases, with 20 bases sitting between them. The CDR3 is 17 residues long. The CDR3 here is CASSRAATGIFYNEQFF. The CDR3 nucleotides are TGTGCCAGCAGCCGAGCCGCGACAGGTATTTTCTACAATGAGCAGTTCTTC.